Presented here are 27 T cell receptor beta chains from one specimen sequenced in a study of blood T cell repertoires in COVID-19. Assay used: immunoSEQ multiplex PCR; TCRdb lists only in-frame clones, some missing. The sample shows 170,000 or so clones, approximately 88% of them seen only once. The sequencing input was peripheral blood. These receptors all come from a woman aged 55-69 years with acute or convalescent COVID-19.

This clone was recorded once. Written as DNA, the CDR3 is TGCGCCAGCAGCTTGCTCCCCAGCGGGGGAACAGATACGCAGTATTTT. As protein: CASSLLPSGGTDTQYF. The J gene is TRBJ2-3, the V gene TRBV5-1, with TRBD2 identical over 8 bases. Losses at the gene ends were 1 base for V and 3 bases for J; bases not matched to a gene: 7. This CDR3 is built from 16 residues. The germline V gene has CDR1 SGHRS and CDR2 YFSETQ.

This rearrangement joins TRBV10-3 to TRBJ1-1; D remains ambiguous. Per germline, CDR1 ENHRY and CDR2 SYGVKD. The CDR3 contains 13 residues. Trimming stripped 7 bases from V and 6 bases from J, with 15 bases between. The CDR3 nucleotides are TGTGCCATCACTGGTGACCCGGGGTCTGAAGCTTTCTTT. Its protein is CAITGDPGSEAFF.

The J gene is TRBJ1-6, the V gene TRBV28; 8 bases map to TRBD1. CDR1 is MDHEN and CDR2 is SYDVKM in the germline V gene. The CDR3 extends over 19 amino acids. Trimming at V came to 6 bases and at J to 0 bases, leaving 13 bases not matched to a gene. The DNA for the CDR3 is TGTGCCAGCAGCCGGGGACAGGCGACCTTCCTCTCCTATAATTCACCCCTCCACTTT. Its translation: CASSRGQATFLSYNSPLHF.

The chain combines TRBV18 with TRBJ1-1; a weak D match, TRBD1 (5 bases). CDR1 KGHSH and CDR2 LQKENI come from the germline V gene. V lost 4 bases, J lost 1 base, and 10 bases lay in between. CDR3 size: 14 residues. The CDR3 DNA is TGTGCCAGCTCACTAATCGGACAGAACACTGAAGCTTTCTTT. This codes for CASSLIGQNTEAFF.

The genes are TRBV6-5 and TRBJ2-3, with 10 positions matching TRBD2. From germline, CDR1 is MNHEY and CDR2 SVGAGI. Germline trimming cut 1 base from V and 2 bases from J; bases unmatched to any gene: 3. The CDR3 has 16 residues. The DNA for the CDR3 is TGTGCCAGCAGTTACTATAGCGGGGGGACCACAGATACGCAGTATTTT. As protein: CASSYYSGGTTDTQYF.

The chain carries TRBV7-2 and TRBJ1-6, with 9 bases matching TRBD1. The length of the CDR3 is 16 residues. Germline V gene data show CDR1 as SGHTA and CDR2 as FQGNSA. The junction had 11 bases not matched to a gene; V was cut back by 5 bases and J by 9 bases. The CDR3 DNA is TGTGCCAGCAGCCTCGGGACAGGGATGGGAGGTTCACCCCTCCACTTT. It is translated as CASSLGTGMGGSPLHF.

The V call is TRBV30, the J call TRBJ1-3, with D hard to call. Trimming removed 2 bases from V and 10 bases from J, with 9 bases in between. Germline CDR1 GTSNPN, CDR2 SVGIG (reference sequence). This CDR3 comprises 11 residues. The CDR3 bases are TGTGCCTGGAGTCCTCGCGGGACCATATATTTT. It specifies CAWSPRGTIYF.

V gene TRBV5-4 combines with J gene TRBJ1-2; TRBD1 matches 7 bases. The V gene end was trimmed by 3 bases and the J gene end by 2 bases; junction bases not matched to a gene: 4. CDR1 SGHNT and CDR2 YYREEE come from the germline V gene (reference sequence). The CDR3 has 14 amino acids. The CDR3 region has the DNA TGTGCCAGCAGCTCCGGGACAGTGAACTATGGCTACACCTTC. Protein product: CASSSGTVNYGYTF.

V is TRBV7-9 and J is TRBJ1-4, with TRBD1 identical over 8 bases. The CDR3 loop spans 14 amino acids. The V segment lost 5 bases and the J segment 8 bases; nucleotides outside the gene matches: 7. The germline CDR1 and CDR2 sequences are SEHNR and FQNEAQ (reference sequence). The DNA of the CDR3 is TGTGCCAGCAGCCCCGGACAGGGAGTAGAAAAACTGTTTTTT. Amino acid sequence: CASSPGQGVEKLFF. Full variable domain (remainder filled in from reference TRBV7-9 and TRBJ1-4): DTGVSQNPRHKITKRGQNVTFRCDPISEHNRLYWYRQTLGQGPEFLTYFQNEAQLEKSRLLSDRFSAERPKGSFSTLEIQRTEQGDSAMYLCASSPGQGVEKLFFGSGTQLSVL.

V and J are TRBV18 and TRBJ1-2; tentatively, D is TRBD1 (5 bases). The CDR3 covers 15 residues. V lost 3 bases and J 6 bases, leaving 17 bases between the germline ends. In germline, CDR1 is KGHSH, CDR2 LQKENI. The CDR3 bases are TGTGCCAGCTCACCTGGGAGGGGTGAAGGAAATGGCTACACCTTC. Its translation: CASSPGRGEGNGYTF.

In its sample, this clone was seen a few times. The CDR3 DNA reads TGTGCCAGCAGCTTAGCTGTGCGGGAAGGGGAATATGGCTACACCTTC. It translates to CASSLAVREGEYGYTF. V gene TRBV7-2 combines with J gene TRBJ1-2; D is possibly TRBD1 (5 bases). Germline CDR1 is SGHTA and CDR2 is FQGNSA. This CDR3 contains 16 residues. Trimming pared 0 bases from V and 5 bases from J, leaving 16 bases between. Using reference TRBV7-2 and TRBJ1-2 for the parts outside the CDR3, the full variable domain is GAGVSQSPSNKVTEKGKDVELRCDPISGHTALYWYRQSLGQGLEFLIYFQGNSAPDKSGLPSDRFSAERTGGSVSTLTIQRTQQEDSAVYLCASSLAVREGEYGYTFGSGTRLTVV.

The chain is built from TRBV28 and TRBJ2-7; maybe TRBD1 (7 bases). The germline V gene has CDR1 MDHEN and CDR2 SYDVKM. CDR3 length: 14 amino acids. The V gene lost 4 bases and the J gene lost 1 base, with 11 bases spanning the gap. For the CDR3, the DNA is TGTGCCAGCAGTTCAGGGGGGACTTCCTACGAGCAGTACTTC. This translates into CASSSGGTSYEQYF. Full variable domain (remainder filled in from reference TRBV28 and TRBJ2-7): DVKVTQSSRYLVKRTGEKVFLECVQDMDHENMFWYRQDPGLGLRLIYFSYDVKMKEKGDIPEGYSVSREKKERFSLILESASTNQTSMYLCASSSGGTSYEQYFGPGTRLTVT.

The V and J genes are TRBV18 and TRBJ2-2; 9 nucleotides align to TRBD1. The CDR3 contains 19 residues. The ends lost 4 bases at V and 4 bases at J; junction bases unmatched: 16. From germline, CDR1 is KGHSH and CDR2 LQKENI. The CDR3 sequence: CASSQQSGPQGASTGELFF. In DNA form, the CDR3 reads TGTGCCAGCTCACAGCAAAGTGGGCCACAGGGGGCGAGCACCGGGGAGCTGTTTTTT.

This chain links TRBV7-2 with TRBJ2-1; a weak D match, TRBD2 (5 bases). V was trimmed by 2 bases and J by 7 bases, leaving 6 bases between them. CDR1 and CDR2 (germline): SGHTA, FQGNSA. The CDR3 extends over 12 amino acids. The CDR3 nucleotides are TGTGCCAGCAGCTTATCGGGGAATGAGCAGTTCTTC. This gives the protein CASSLSGNEQFF. The full variable domain, its missing parts supplied by reference TRBV7-2 and TRBJ2-1, is GAGVSQSPSNKVTEKGKDVELRCDPISGHTALYWYRQSLGQGLEFLIYFQGNSAPDKSGLPSDRFSAERTGGSVSTLTIQRTQQEDSAVYLCASSLSGNEQFFGPGTRLTVL.

V gene TRBV7-8 combines with J gene TRBJ1-1, with unresolved D. This CDR3 region has 14 residues. Germline CDR1 is SGHVS and CDR2 is FQNEAQ. With 6 bases removed from V and 1 base from J, the gap between germline ends came to 12 bases. The CDR3 loop is CASSKPPGNTEAFF. CDR3 in DNA: TGTGCCAGCAGTAAACCACCCGGGAACACTGAAGCTTTCTTT.

V and J are TRBV7-9 and TRBJ1-5; D perhaps matches TRBD1 (6 bases). The V end lost 3 bases, the J end lost 2 bases, and 20 bases lay between the germline ends. CDR1 and CDR2 (germline): SEHNR, FQNEAQ (reference sequence). This CDR3 is 18 amino acids long. The CDR3 DNA sequence: TGTGCCAGCAGCTTCGGTACGGACAGTCATAGAGGCAATCAGCCCCAGCATTTT. Protein: CASSFGTDSHRGNQPQHF.

The CDR3 sequence is CASSLGTGAGQPQHF. The CDR3 DNA reads as TGTGCCAGCAGTTTGGGGACAGGGGCAGGTCAGCCCCAGCATTTT. The rearrangement joins TRBV28 to TRBJ1-5, with TRBD1 matching over 10 bases. The trim removed 3 bases at V and 6 bases at J, leaving 5 bases unmatched. The CDR3 extends over 15 amino acids. Germline V gene sequence: CDR1 MDHEN, CDR2 SYDVKM.

The chain carries TRBV5-4 and TRBJ2-7; 9 bases align to TRBD1. After removal of 5 bases from V and 0 bases from J, the junction contained 9 bases not matched to a gene. Germline CDR1 is SGHNT and CDR2 is YYREEE (reference sequence). The CDR3 length is 16 residues. CDR3 DNA: TGTGCCAGCAGGAAAACCGGGACAGGGATCTCCTACGAGCAGTACTTC. As protein: CASRKTGTGISYEQYF.

The V gene is TRBV5-8, the J gene TRBJ2-3, with 7 bases identical to TRBD2. The CDR3 extends over 13 amino acids. The J segment lost 0 bases and the V segment lost 9 bases, leaving 4 bases of the junction unmatched. Germline-derived CDR1 and CDR2 are SGHTS and YDEGEE. The CDR3 is CATLAGSTDTQYF. The DNA for the CDR3 is TGTGCCACCTTAGCGGGTAGCACAGATACGCAGTATTTT.

The chain uses TRBV21-1 and TRBJ2-7; the D call of TRBD1 is as the table states it, not checked on the DNA. TRBV21-1 is given as a pseudogene. The CDR3 has 15 amino acids. CDR3 nucleotide sequence: TGTGCCAGCAGCAAACTCCCGCAGGGGGGAAACGAGCAGTACTTC. Translation: CASSKLPQGGNEQYF.

V and J are TRBV15 and TRBJ1-1; D call uncertain. The CDR3 totals 16 residues. The V end lost 0 bases, the J end lost 4 bases, and 15 bases lay between the germline ends. In germline, CDR1 is LNHNV, CDR2 YYDKDF (reference sequence). The CDR3 loop reads CATSRDPNSLSTEAFF. CDR3 in DNA: TGTGCCACCAGCAGAGATCCCAACAGTTTGAGCACTGAAGCTTTCTTT.

Written as DNA, the CDR3 is TGTGCCAGCAGTTCTCTGGGCTCAGGGGCCGAGACCCAGTACTTC. Translated: CASSSLGSGAETQYF. The chain joins TRBV6-2 or TRBV6-3 to TRBJ2-5, with D possibly TRBD1 on 6 matching bases. In germline, CDR1 is MNHEY, CDR2 SVGEGT. The CDR3 extends over 15 amino acids. Trimming removed 4 bases at V and 5 bases at J, with 17 bases between.

The J gene is TRBJ2-3, the V gene TRBV11-2; a possible D gene is TRBD1 (6 bases). Germline assignment: CDR1 SGHAT and CDR2 FQNNGV. CDR3 length: 15 residues. V gave up 0 bases and J gave up 1 base, with 8 bases separating them. CDR3 in DNA: TGTGCCAGCAGCTTAGAGGGGGCTCGCACAGATACGCAGTATTTT. Translated, it gives CASSLEGARTDTQYF.

The chain employs TRBV4-3 and TRBJ2-1; 7 bases agree with TRBD1. The V gene end was trimmed by 0 bases and the J gene end by 6 bases; junction bases not matched to a gene: 5. Germline V lookup: CDR1 LGHNA, CDR2 YSLEER. The CDR3 length is 15 residues. CDR3 loop: CASSQENRGSNEQFF. As DNA, the CDR3 is TGCGCCAGCAGCCAAGAGAACAGGGGATCCAATGAGCAGTTCTTC.

The chain is built from TRBV20-1 and TRBJ2-5; TRBD2 matches 7 bases. After removal of 3 bases from V and 1 base from J, the junction contained 8 bases not matched to a gene. The CDR3 length is 15 residues. CDR1 and CDR2 from the germline V gene are DFQATT and SNEGSKA (reference sequence). DNA for the CDR3: TGCAGTGCTAGTCAAGGCGGGGGATCCCAAGAGACCCAGTACTTC. Amino acid sequence: CSASQGGGSQETQYF.

This sequence joins TRBV21-1 and TRBJ1-2; the D segment call TRBD1 is taken from the table without a DNA check. TRBV21-1 is a pseudogene. The CDR3 has 11 residues. CDR3 loop: CASTTGDRYTF. In DNA, the CDR3 is TGTGCCAGCACTACAGGGGATCGCTACACCTTC.

The chain is built from TRBV5-1 and TRBJ2-3; 9 nucleotides match TRBD2. Losses at the gene ends were 0 bases for V and 1 base for J; bases not matched to a gene: 9. CDR1 SGHRS and CDR2 YFSETQ come from the germline V gene. This CDR3 has 18 residues. CDR3: CASSLVVAGVRGTDTQYF. The CDR3 region has the DNA TGCGCCAGCAGCTTGGTGGTAGCGGGGGTGCGGGGCACAGATACGCAGTATTTT.